Reported below is one TCR beta chain. Its antigen is unidentified. This sample is drawn from a study of beta chain features in type 1 diabetes. Regarding the study as a whole: Shorter TCRB CDR3s, moderately but significantly so, were found in Type 1 diabetes patients in all four CD4+ subsets. The question left open here concerned HLA type influencing TCRB rearrangement.

This CDR3 is built from 13 residues. Germline values: CDR1 SQVTM, CDR2 ANQGSEA. V was shortened by 5 bases and J by 2 bases, with 11 bases between the two germline ends. The whole isolated RNA underwent reverse transcription, so sequencing captured expressed TCRB transcripts. Average reads for naive, central memory and regulatory T cell samples were roughly 3.4 million. Clones were sequenced by immunoSEQ multiplex PCR, and TCRdb holds only the in-frame ones, with some missing. There are 400,000 or so clones in the sample; around a tenth occur only once, and around 0.66% lies in the top ten. The V call is TRBV29-1, the J call TRBJ2-3; D is ambiguous. The clonotype comes from a young man with type 1 diabetes. Material: central memory CD4+ T cells from blood. The CDR3 here is CSVRDLATDTQYF. CDR3 in DNA: TGCAGCGTTCGAGACCTTGCCACAGATACGCAGTATTTT.